Sequencing of this T cell receptor beta chain was carried out in a study of OX40 agonist ivuxolimab in advanced cancers. Study at large: Age averaged 60 years (range roughly 23 to 79), and just over 80% were male.

About this clone: The same CDR3 is also encoded by other DNA sequences in this sample.

V was trimmed by 0 bases and J by 2 bases, leaving 5 bases between them. The germline CDR1 and CDR2 sequences are SGDLS and YYNGEE. The CDR3 runs to 13 residues. The protocol was immunoSEQ multiplex PCR, while the TCRdb copy is restricted to in-frame clones and leaves out a portion. The sample lists 90,000 to 130,000 clones, approximately 90% occurring once. The chain links TRBV9 to TRBJ1-1; D gene ambiguous. The specimen comprised CD4+ or CD8+ T cells sorted from blood, sampled in a trial of the OX40 agonist ivuxolimab. The TCR was taken from an adult with an advanced solid tumor such as melanoma, head and neck, liver or kidney cancer. The chain's CDR3 is CASSVVVNTEAFF. The CDR3 nucleotides read TGTGCCAGCAGCGTAGTAGTTAACACTGAAGCTTTCTTT.